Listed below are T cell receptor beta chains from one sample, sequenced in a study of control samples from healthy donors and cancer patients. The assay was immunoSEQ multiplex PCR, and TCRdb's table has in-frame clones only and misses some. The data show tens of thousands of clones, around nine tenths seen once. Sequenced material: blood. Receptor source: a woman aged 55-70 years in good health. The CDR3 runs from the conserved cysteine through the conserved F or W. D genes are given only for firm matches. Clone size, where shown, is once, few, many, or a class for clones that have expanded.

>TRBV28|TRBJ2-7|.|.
TGTGCCAGCAGTGGCACTCCCTACGAGCAGTACTTC
CASSGTPYEQYF
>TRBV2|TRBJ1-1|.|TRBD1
TGTGCCAGCAGTGGGGGACAGGGCGCGAACACTGAAGCTTTCTTT
CASSGGQGANTEAFF
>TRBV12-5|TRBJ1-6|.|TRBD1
TGTGCTAGTGGTCTTCGGACAGGGGGCTCGACACCCCTCCACTTT
CASGLRTGGSTPLHF
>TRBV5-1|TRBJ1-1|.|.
TGCGCCAGCAGCTTGGCAGGGGTGCTGAACACTGAAGCTTTCTTT
CASSLAGVLNTEAFF
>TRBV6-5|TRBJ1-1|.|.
TGTGCCAGCCAGCAGAGCTACACTGAAGCTTTCTTT
CASQQSYTEAFF
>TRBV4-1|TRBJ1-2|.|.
TGCGCCAGCAGCCAGGCCTTGACCAGGGCGTATTGGGGCTACACCTTC
CASSQALTRAYWGYTF
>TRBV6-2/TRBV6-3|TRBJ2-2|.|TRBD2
TGTGCCAGCAGTTATCCTTCGGCGGGAGGATTCGGGGAGCTGTTTTTT
CASSYPSAGGFGELFF
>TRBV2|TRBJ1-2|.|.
TGTGCCAGCAGTGACGGGACTGCGCCCAATGGCTACACCTTC
CASSDGTAPNGYTF
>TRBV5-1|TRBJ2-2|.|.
TGCGCCAGCAGCTTGGCGGGGCTAGACACCGGGGAGCTGTTTTTT
CASSLAGLDTGELFF
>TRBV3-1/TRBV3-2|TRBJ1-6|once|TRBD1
TGTGCCAGCAGCCCGACAGGGGATTCACCCCTCCACTTT
CASSPTGDSPLHF
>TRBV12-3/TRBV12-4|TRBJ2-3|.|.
TGTGCCAGCAGATTGGACCTTTTGGGTACGCAGTATTTT
CASRLDLLGTQYF
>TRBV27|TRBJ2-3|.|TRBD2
TGTGCCAGCAGTTTATCGAGGGGGGTGCGTAGGCGGCTAGCGGGAGGGCTTCCGCAGTATTTT
CASSLSRGVRRRLAGGLPQYF
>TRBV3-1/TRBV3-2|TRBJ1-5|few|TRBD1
TGTGCCAGCGGGAGGACAGGGTTGAATCAGCCCCAGCATTTT
CASGRTGLNQPQHF
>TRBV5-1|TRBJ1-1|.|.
TGCGCCAGCAGCTTTATGGATCGAGGGACTGAAGCTTTCTTT
CASSFMDRGTEAFF
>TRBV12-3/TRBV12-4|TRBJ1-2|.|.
TGTGCCAGCAGTGAGTGGGGCATCTATGGCTACACCTTC
CASSEWGIYGYTF
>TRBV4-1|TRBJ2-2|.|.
TGCGCCAGCAGCCAAGCGCAGGGGGGGGGCACCGGGGAGCTGTTTTTT
CASSQAQGGGTGELFF
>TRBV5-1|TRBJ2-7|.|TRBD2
TGCGCCAGCAGCCCACTAGCGGGAGGGCCGGGGGAGCAGTACTTC
CASSPLAGGPGEQYF
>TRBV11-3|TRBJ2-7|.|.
TGTGCCAGCAGCTTACGACCGGGGAGCTCCTACGAGCAGTACTTC
CASSLRPGSSYEQYF
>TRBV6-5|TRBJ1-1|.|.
TGTGCCACCGCGAACGGCAGGGGCTGGGCTGAAGCTTTCTTT
CATANGRGWAEAFF
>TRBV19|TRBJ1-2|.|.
TGTGCCAGTCCGGGAGGGGGGTATGGCTACACCTTC
CASPGGGYGYTF
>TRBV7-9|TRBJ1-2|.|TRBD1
TGTGCCAGCAGCTTGACGACAGGGGAGACCTATGGCTACACCTTC
CASSLTTGETYGYTF
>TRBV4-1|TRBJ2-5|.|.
TGCGCCAGCAGCCAACCAGCCCTGTCCGGGGCGGAGACCCAGTACTTC
CASSQPALSGAETQYF
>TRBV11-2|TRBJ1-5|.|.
TGTGCCAGCAGCTTAGAACGGGGTCAGCCCCAGCATTTT
CASSLERGQPQHF
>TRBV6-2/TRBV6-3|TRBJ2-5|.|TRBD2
TGTGCCAGCAGTTCCCAGCGGGGACTAAGGGAGACCCAGTACTTC
CASSSQRGLRETQYF
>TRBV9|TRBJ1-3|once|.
TGTGCCAGCAGCGTCACAGGGCAAGGCTCTGGAAACACCATATATTTT
CASSVTGQGSGNTIYF
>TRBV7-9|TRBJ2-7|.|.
TGTGCCAGCAGCCCACTGGACTACGAGCAGTACTTC
CASSPLDYEQYF
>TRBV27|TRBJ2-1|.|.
TGTGCCAGCAGTTATGTGACGGACAATGAGCAGTTCTTC
CASSYVTDNEQFF